The following is a T cell receptor beta chain sequence with its context. The antigen is unknown. The sample is drawn from a study of identifying expanded T cells in peripheral blood. Study outcomes and limitations: Clone count variance between roughly 2-week samples rose with total template count. Technical replicates showed about 1.1 changed clones; about 2 weeks 15 to 20; four weeks 19.

Measured with immunoSEQ multiplex PCR; TCRdb has only the in-frame clones, and not every one. The sample carries over 45,000 clones, approximately 83% recorded once. This CDR3 has 15 amino acids. Germline V gene sequence: CDR1 WSHSY, CDR2 SAAADI. Trimming took 8 bases from V and 0 from J; bases not matched to a gene: 5. No infections or other immune events were documented during collection. Sequenced sample: blood. V and J are TRBV10-2 and TRBJ2-7; TRBD2 aligns across 12 bases. This sequence originates from a person between 18 and 70 years old in good health. The CDR3 region has the DNA TGCGCCAGCGGCCCGGGACTAGCGGGCTCCTACGAGCAGTACTTC. This sequence encodes CASGPGLAGSYEQYF.